The entry that follows covers one T cell receptor (beta chain) sequence. With V trimmed by 1 base and J by 5 bases, 9 bases remained unmatched. The CDR3 spans 17 residues. Germline loops: CDR1 SGHTA, CDR2 FQGNSA. The sample originates from a study of blood T cell repertoires in COVID-19. The overall study: The study drew acute and convalescent COVID-19 samples from the United States, Italy and Spain.

Seattle cases were enrolled at active infection and followed longitudinally. Authors' processing steps: Researchers report that nucleated cell counts were estimated from reference gene primer amplification. Using immunoSEQ multiplex PCR, the repertoire was profiled, and TCRdb retains in-frame clones only, with some absent. The DNA was the basis for D and trimming; V, J and clone size are from that table. The profile shows under 250,000 clones, more than 70% of them singletons. The chain uses TRBV7-2 and TRBJ2-3, with 10 bases lining up with TRBD2. The specimen was peripheral blood. The source is a middle-aged man with COVID-19, enrolled during active disease. The CDR3 is CASSLVGRAGGKDTQYF. The CDR3 DNA sequence: TGTGCCAGCAGCTTAGTAGGAAGAGCGGGGGGGAAAGATACGCAGTATTTT. The full variable domain, its missing parts supplied by reference TRBV7-2 and TRBJ2-3, is GAGVSQSPSNKVTEKGKDVELRCDPISGHTALYWYRQSLGQGLEFLIYFQGNSAPDKSGLPSDRFSAERTGGSVSTLTIQRTQQEDSAVYLCASSLVGRAGGKDTQYFGPGTRLTVL.